This TCR beta chain was sequenced for a study of T cell changes during pregnancy in multiple sclerosis. Measured with immunoSEQ multiplex PCR; TCRdb has only the in-frame clones, and not every one. Seen here are about 59,000 clones, 90% to 95% observed once, and the top ten hold 2.5% to 3%. The sequencing used CD8+ T cells from peripheral blood mononuclear cells, collected after pregnancy. This clonotype was sampled from a female donor with multiple sclerosis, enrolled in a pregnancy study.

CDR3 sequence reads: CATPDSTVLTRQYF. Written as DNA, the CDR3 is TGTGCCACCCCCGACAGTACGGTCCTTACGAGGCAGTACTTC. This rearrangement joins TRBV5-8 to TRBJ2-7; a weak D match, TRBD1 (5 bases). V lost 9 bases to trimming and J lost 9 bases, with 25 bases between them. Germline V gene sequence: CDR1 SGHTS, CDR2 YDEGEE. The CDR3 runs 14 residues.